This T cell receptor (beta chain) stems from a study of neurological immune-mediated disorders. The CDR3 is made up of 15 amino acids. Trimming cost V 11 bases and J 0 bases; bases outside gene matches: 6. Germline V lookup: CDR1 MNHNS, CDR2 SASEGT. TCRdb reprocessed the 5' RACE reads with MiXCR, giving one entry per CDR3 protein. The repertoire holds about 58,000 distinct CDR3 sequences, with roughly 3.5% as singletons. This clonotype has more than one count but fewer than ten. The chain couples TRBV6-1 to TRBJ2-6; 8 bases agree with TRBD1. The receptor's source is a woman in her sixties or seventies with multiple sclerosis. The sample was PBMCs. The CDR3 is CAADRGGSGANVLTF. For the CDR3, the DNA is TGTGCCGCCGACAGGGGCGGCTCTGGGGCCAACGTCCTGACTTTC.